This T cell receptor beta chain came from a study of blood T cell repertoires in COVID-19. Original handling: Nucleated cell number was recorded as an estimate derived from reference gene primer amplification. Clones were sequenced by immunoSEQ multiplex PCR, and TCRdb holds only the in-frame ones, with some missing. V and J calls and clone size follow that table, whereas D and trimming were derived from the DNA. The table shows about 240,000 clones, with about 70% occurring only once. The ends were cut back, 3 bases at V and 7 bases at J, with 6 bases in the middle. There are 11 residues in the CDR3. Germline assignment: CDR1 LGHDT and CDR2 YNNKEL (reference sequence). Details on this clone: This sample includes further DNA sequences coding for the same CDR3.

This chain uses TRBV3-1 (or the pseudogene TRBV3-2) with TRBJ1-2; D remains ambiguous. The sequencing input was peripheral blood. The sequence derives from a woman aged 80 or over with acute or convalescent COVID-19. The CDR3 reads CASSQAGGYTF. The CDR3 DNA reads as TGTGCCAGCAGCCAGGCGGGTGGCTACACCTTC.